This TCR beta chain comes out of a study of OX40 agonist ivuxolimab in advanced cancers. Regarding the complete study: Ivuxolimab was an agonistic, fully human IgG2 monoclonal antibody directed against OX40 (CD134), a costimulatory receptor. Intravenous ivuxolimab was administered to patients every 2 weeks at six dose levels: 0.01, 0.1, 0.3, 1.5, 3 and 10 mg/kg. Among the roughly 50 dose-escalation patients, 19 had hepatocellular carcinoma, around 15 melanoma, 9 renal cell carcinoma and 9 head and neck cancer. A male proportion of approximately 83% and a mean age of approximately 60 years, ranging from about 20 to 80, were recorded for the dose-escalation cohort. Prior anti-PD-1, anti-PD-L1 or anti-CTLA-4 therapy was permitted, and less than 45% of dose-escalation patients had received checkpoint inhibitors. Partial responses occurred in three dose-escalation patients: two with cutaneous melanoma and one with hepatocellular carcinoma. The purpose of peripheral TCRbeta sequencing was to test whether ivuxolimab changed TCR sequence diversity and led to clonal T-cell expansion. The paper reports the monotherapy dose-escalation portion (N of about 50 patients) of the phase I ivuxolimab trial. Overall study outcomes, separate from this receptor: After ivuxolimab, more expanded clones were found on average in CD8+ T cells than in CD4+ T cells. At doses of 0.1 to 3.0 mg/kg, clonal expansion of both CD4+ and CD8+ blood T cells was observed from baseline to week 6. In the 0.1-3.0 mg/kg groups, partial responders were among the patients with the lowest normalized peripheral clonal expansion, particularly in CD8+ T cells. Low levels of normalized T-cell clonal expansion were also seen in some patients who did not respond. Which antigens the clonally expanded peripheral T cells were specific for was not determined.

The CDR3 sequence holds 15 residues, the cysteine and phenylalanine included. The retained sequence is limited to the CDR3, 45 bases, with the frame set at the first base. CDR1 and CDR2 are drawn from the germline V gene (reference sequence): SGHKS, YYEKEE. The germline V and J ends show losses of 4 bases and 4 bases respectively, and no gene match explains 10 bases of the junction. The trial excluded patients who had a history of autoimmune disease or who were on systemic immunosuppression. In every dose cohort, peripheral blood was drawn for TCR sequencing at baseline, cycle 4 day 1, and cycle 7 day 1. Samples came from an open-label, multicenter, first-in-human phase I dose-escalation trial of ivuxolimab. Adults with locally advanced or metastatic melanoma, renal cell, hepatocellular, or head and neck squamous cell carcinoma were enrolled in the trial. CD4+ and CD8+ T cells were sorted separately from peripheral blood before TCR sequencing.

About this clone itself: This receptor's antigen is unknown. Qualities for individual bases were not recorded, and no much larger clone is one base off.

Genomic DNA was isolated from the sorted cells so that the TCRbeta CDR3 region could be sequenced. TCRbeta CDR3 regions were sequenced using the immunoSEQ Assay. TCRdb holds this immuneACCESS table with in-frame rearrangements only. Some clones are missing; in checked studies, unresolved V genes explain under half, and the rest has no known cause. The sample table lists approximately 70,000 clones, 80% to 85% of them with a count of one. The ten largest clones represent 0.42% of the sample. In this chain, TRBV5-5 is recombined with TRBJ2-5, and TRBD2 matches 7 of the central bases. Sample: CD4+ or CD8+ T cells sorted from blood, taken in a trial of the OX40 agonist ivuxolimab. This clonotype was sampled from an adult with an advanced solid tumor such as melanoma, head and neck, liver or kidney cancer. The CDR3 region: CASSIRLAGVETQYF. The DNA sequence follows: TGTGCCAGCAGCATTCGACTAGCCGGTGTAGAGACCCAGTACTTC.